A single sample is the source of the 13 T cell receptor beta chains below, sequenced in a study of Graves' ophthalmopathy and Graves' hyperthyroidism (dated by TCRdb to 2017 to 2018). These reads were obtained on an Illumina HiSeq 2000. For repertoire sequencing, TCR beta CDR3 regions were amplified from RNA transcripts. A first-round RT-PCR used HTBI primers with the Qiagen OneStep RT-PCR kit, followed by a second-round multiplex PCR, size selection and purification. TCRdb handled the public reads itself, with Q25 trimming in fastp and clone calling in MiXCR, and kept productive beta chains. For every CDR3 protein sequence, its rows merge into one entry that carries the most common genes and DNA. The table for this sample lists a few hundred thousand distinct CDR3 sequences; 17% of them were counted only once. The leading ten clones occupy 2.4% of the sample. The sample was peripheral blood. The receptors come from an adult woman with stable Graves' hyperthyroidism.

This clonotype was recorded a few times. The chain recombines TRBV10-1 with TRBJ2-7; 10 nucleotides match TRBD2. The CDR3 loop spans 15 amino acids. The V segment lost 4 bases and the J segment 3 bases; nucleotides outside the gene matches: 6. CDR1 is WNHNN, CDR2 SYGVQD, per germline (reference sequence). This chain's CDR3 is CASSAPSGGCYEQYF. Written as DNA, the CDR3 is TGCGCCAGCAGTGCGCCTAGCGGGGGCTGCTACGAGCAGTACTTC.

This clonotype came up many times. This chain uses TRBV5-1 with TRBJ2-5; tentative D call: TRBD2 (5 bases). The CDR3 runs 14 residues. V lost 7 bases, J lost 0 bases, and 13 bases lay in between. Germline V gene lookup returns CDR1 SGHRS and CDR2 YFSETQ. The CDR3 loop is CASHDSGNQETQYF. CDR3 in DNA: TGCGCCAGCCACGACTCGGGGAACCAAGAGACCCAGTACTTC.

This clonotype occurred many times. The chain employs TRBV27 and TRBJ2-5; D remains unclear. Germline CDR1 reads MNHEY; CDR2 reads SMNVEV (reference sequence). Trimming took off 3 bases at V and 5 bases at J, with 19 bases between the two ends. This CDR3 has 16 residues. This CDR3 reads CASSFIRFPAKETQYF. The CDR3 nucleotides are TGTGCCAGCAGTTTTATAAGGTTCCCCGCCAAGGAGACCCAGTACTTC.

At least ten counts were recorded for this clonotype. The rearrangement uses TRBV11-1 and TRBJ1-1, with 9 bases lining up with TRBD1. The CDR3 runs to 15 residues. V dropped 5 bases and J dropped 4; count of bases not matched to a gene: 8. Germline V gene data show CDR1 as SGHAT and CDR2 as FQDESV (reference sequence). The DNA of the CDR3 is TGTGCCAGCAGCCTCCCCACAGGGGGCCTCACTGAAGCTTTCTTT. Amino acids: CASSLPTGGLTEAFF.

This clonotype was seen at least ten times. The chain has TRBV12-3 or TRBV12-4 and TRBJ2-5; D is perhaps TRBD1 (5 bases). This CDR3 spans 12 amino acids. V shed 6 bases and J shed 4 bases, with 9 bases lying between them. CDR3 DNA sequence: TGTGCCAGCAGGGGGCCGGGAGAGACCCAGTACTTC. Translating gives CASRGPGETQYF.

This clonotype was observed many times. This chain joins TRBV6-2 or TRBV6-3 and TRBJ2-7, with 9 bases matching TRBD2. With 5 bases clipped from V and 6 bases from J, the junction kept 5 bases outside the gene matches. Germline-derived CDR1 and CDR2 are MNHEY and SVGEGT. The CDR3 is 13 residues long. The DNA for the CDR3 is TGTGCCAGCAGTGTTAGCGGGAGTTCCGAGCAGTACTTC. This translates into CASSVSGSSEQYF.

This clonotype occurred many times. The chain carries TRBV3-1 and TRBJ2-7, with D maybe TRBD2 (6 bases). The CDR3 sequence is 13 residues long. Trimming removed 5 bases from V and 6 bases from J, with 14 bases in between. Germline CDR1 and CDR2: LGHDT and YNNKEL (reference sequence). The CDR3 sequence: CASSSSGLSEQYF. CDR3 sequence (DNA): TGTGCCAGCAGCTCTTCGGGACTGAGCGAGCAGTACTTC.

This clonotype has a count of ten or more. One base away lies a much larger clone, so this may be a sequencing read error. This chain joins TRBV27 and TRBJ2-5, with TRBD2 identical over 13 bases. CDR3 length equals 16 residues. Germline CDR1 reads MNHEY; CDR2 reads SMNVEV (reference sequence). The CDR3 DNA reads as TGTGCCAGCAGCGGTAGACTAGCGGGGGGAAGGGAGACCAAGTACTTC. Its translation is CASSGRLAGGRETKYF.

This clonotype has at least ten counts. A much larger clone differs from this one at a single base, so this may be a read error. The rearrangement links TRBV12-3 or TRBV12-4 to TRBJ1-1; D may be TRBD1 (5 bases). Between the trimmed V and J ends, which lost 6 bases and 7 bases, there was a span of 21 bases. This CDR3 is built from 15 residues. In DNA, the CDR3 is TGTGCCAGCAGCCCCGCAGGCGGGGCCCGCAATGAAGCTTTCTTT. Translation gives CASSPAGGARNEAFF.

This clonotype was seen ten or more times. The chain employs TRBV29-1 and TRBJ2-7; D remains unclear. The CDR3 sequence is 14 residues long. Germline CDR1 is SQVTM and CDR2 is ANQGSEA. Trimming pared 0 bases from V and 0 bases from J, leaving 9 bases between. In nucleotides, the CDR3 is TGCAGCGTTGAAGAACGAACCGGCTCCTACGAGCAGTACTTC. The encoded protein is CSVEERTGSYEQYF.

V and J are TRBV28 and TRBJ2-2, with a tentative D call TRBD1 (7 bases). V shed 6 bases and J shed 9 bases, with 20 bases lying between them. This CDR3 has 15 residues. CDR1 MDHEN and CDR2 SYDVKM come from the germline V gene. The CDR3 coding sequence is TGTGCCAGCAGCCCAGGGGGACTCCGACCCCGGGAGCTGTTTTTT. It is translated as CASSPGGLRPRELFF.

The sample holds many counts of this clonotype. Given a much more abundant clone one base away, this may be a read error. The conserved final phenylalanine or tryptophan is absent from the CDR3, which likely points to a read error. The chain joins TRBV6-2 or TRBV6-3 to TRBJ1-2; 9 bases line up with TRBD1. The CDR3 totals 18 residues. The germline V gene encodes CDR1 MNHEY and CDR2 SVGEGT. V gave up 6 bases and J gave up 3 bases; unmatched junction bases: 17. DNA for the CDR3: TGTGCCAGCAGAACGACAAGATACAGGACAGGGGATTACTATGGCTACACCCTC. Translated: CASRTTRYRTGDYYGYTL.

This clonotype was counted at least ten times. This sequence joins TRBV19 and TRBJ2-7; either TRBD1 or TRBD2 may supply D (6 bases each). The V end lost 5 bases, the J end lost 2 bases, and 22 bases lay between the germline ends. Germline V CDR1 and CDR2: LNHDA, SQIVND (reference sequence). This CDR3 contains 17 residues. The CDR3 region is CASSPTGKQWRAYEQYF. The CDR3 DNA sequence: TGTGCCAGTAGTCCAACAGGGAAACAGTGGAGGGCCTACGAGCAGTACTTC.